This TCR beta chain derives from a study of cytomegalovirus exposure and HLA in healthy donors. The study's findings and limits: Three of the chains that were CMV-associated were confirmed in vitro to be specific for CMV antigens.

Primers for the PCR totalled 60 Vbeta and 13 Jbeta. TCRdb's table, derived via immunoSEQ multiplex PCR, lists solely in-frame clones and lacks some. The table shows about 200,000 clones, with about 77% occurring only once. Germline lookup yields CDR1 SGHDN and CDR2 FVKESK. V gave up 1 base and J gave up 5 bases, with 15 bases separating them. The CDR3 is made up of 16 amino acids. As concerns this clone: The antigen is unknown.

The chain carries TRBV14 and TRBJ2-1, with D perhaps TRBD2 (6 bases). The sample was PBMCs. This receptor was obtained from a woman aged 30 to 39 in good health and CMV-seronegative. The CDR3 bases are TGTGCCAGCAGCCAAGTTCCGGGAGCCACGCACAATGAGCAGTTCTTC. Protein product: CASSQVPGATHNEQFF.